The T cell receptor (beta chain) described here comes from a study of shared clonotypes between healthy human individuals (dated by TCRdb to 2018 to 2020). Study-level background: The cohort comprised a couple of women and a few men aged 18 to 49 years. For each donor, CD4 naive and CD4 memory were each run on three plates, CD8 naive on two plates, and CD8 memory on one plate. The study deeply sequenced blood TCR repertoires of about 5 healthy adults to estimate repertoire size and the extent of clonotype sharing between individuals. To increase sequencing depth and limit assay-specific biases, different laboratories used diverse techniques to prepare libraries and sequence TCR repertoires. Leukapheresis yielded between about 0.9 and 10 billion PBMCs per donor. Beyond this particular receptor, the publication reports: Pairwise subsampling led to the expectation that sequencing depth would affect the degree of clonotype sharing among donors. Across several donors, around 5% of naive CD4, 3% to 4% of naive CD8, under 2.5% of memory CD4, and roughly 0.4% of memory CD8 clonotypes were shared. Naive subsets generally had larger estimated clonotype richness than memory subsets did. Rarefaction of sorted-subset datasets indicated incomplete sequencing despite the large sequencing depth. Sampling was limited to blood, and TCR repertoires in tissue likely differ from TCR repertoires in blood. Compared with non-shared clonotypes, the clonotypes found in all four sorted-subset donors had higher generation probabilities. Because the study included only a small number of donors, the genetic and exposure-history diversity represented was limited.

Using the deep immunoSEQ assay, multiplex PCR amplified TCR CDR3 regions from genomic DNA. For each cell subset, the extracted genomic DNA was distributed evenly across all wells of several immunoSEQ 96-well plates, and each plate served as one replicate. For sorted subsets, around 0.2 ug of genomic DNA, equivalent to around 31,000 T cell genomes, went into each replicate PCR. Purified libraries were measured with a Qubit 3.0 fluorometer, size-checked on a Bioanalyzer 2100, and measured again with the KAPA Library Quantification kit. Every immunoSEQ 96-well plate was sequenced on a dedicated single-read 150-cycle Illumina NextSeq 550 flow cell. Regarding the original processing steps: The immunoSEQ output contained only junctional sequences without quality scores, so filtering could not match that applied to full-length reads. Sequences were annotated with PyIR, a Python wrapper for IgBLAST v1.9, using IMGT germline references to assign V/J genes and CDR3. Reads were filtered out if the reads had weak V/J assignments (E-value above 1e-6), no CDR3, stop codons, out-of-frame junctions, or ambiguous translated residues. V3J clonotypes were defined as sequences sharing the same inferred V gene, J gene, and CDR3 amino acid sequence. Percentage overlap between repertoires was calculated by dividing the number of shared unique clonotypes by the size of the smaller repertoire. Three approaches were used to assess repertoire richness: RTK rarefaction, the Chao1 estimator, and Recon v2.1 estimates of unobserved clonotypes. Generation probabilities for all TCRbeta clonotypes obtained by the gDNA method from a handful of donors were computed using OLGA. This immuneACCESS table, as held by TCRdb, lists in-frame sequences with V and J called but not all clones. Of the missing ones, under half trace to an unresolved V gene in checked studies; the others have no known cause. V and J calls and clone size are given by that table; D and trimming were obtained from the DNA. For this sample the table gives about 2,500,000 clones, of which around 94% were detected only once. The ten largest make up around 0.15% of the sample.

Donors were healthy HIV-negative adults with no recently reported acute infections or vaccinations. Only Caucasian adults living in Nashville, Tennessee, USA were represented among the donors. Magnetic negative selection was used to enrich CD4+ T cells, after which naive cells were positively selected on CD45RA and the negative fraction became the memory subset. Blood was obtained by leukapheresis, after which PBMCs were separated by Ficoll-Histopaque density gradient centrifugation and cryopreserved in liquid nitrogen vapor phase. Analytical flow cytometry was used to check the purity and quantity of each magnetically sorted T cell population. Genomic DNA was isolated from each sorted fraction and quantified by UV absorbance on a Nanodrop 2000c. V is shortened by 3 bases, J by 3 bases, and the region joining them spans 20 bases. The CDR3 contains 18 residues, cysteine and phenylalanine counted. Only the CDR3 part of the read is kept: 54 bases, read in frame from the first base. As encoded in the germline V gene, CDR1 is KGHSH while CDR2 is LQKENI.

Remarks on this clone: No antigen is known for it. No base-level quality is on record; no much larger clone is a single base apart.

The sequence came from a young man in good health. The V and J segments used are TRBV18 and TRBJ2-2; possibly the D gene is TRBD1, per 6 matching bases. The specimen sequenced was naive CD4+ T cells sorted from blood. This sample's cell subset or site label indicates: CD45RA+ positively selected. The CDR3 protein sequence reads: CASSPRLVQDSHTGELFF. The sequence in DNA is TGTGCCAGCTCACCGCGTCTTGTTCAGGACAGCCACACCGGGGAGCTGTTTTTT.